The present T cell receptor (beta chain) was sequenced within a study of OX40 agonist ivuxolimab in advanced cancers. Study-level background: Patients achieving partial responses numbered three: one hepatocellular carcinoma case and two cutaneous melanoma cases.

Assay used: immunoSEQ multiplex PCR; TCRdb lists only in-frame clones, some missing. The table has approximately 74,000 clones, approximately 92% seen once. Germline V gene lookup returns CDR1 LNHDA and CDR2 SQIVND (reference sequence). The CDR3 totals 14 residues. Trimming stripped 3 bases from V and 0 bases from J, with 9 bases between. V and J are TRBV19 and TRBJ2-7, with D unclear. The sequenced sample was CD4+ or CD8+ T cells sorted from blood, obtained in a trial of the OX40 agonist ivuxolimab. The sequence was collected from an adult with an advanced solid tumor such as melanoma, head and neck, liver or kidney cancer. The CDR3 sequence: CASSILPSSYEQYF. The CDR3 coding sequence is TGTGCCAGTAGTATCCTCCCGAGCTCCTACGAGCAGTACTTC.